A single T cell receptor beta chain is shown here with its context. This sample is part of a study of blood T cell repertoires in COVID-19. Turning to the study itself: There were acute and convalescent COVID-19 samples, and they came from the United States, Italy and Spain. PBMCs, B-cell-depleted T cells, or T cells were the source of the cDNA or gDNA that made up the material.

The germline V and J ends were trimmed by 2 bases and 4 bases, with 7 bases remaining between them. Germline-derived CDR1 and CDR2 are SGHDT and YYEEEE. The CDR3 has 13 residues. In the study's own analysis: Nucleated cell number was recorded as an estimate derived from reference gene primer amplification. Sequencing was performed with immunoSEQ multiplex PCR; in TCRdb, only in-frame clones are kept and a portion is missing. Clonal size and the V and J genes are those of that table, whereas D and trimming came from the DNA. Of roughly 310,000 clones listed, around 90% are singletons. Cohort 3 recovered donors had two negative PCRs, clearance, or symptom resolution.

This clonotype originated in a man in his sixties who had recovered from COVID-19. Material for sequencing was PBMCs or T cells enriched from blood (not recorded which). The chain links TRBV5-6 to TRBJ2-1; D call uncertain. CDR3 bases: TGTGCCAGCAGCTTTACTCGGTACAATGAGCAGTTCTTC. Its translation is CASSFTRYNEQFF.